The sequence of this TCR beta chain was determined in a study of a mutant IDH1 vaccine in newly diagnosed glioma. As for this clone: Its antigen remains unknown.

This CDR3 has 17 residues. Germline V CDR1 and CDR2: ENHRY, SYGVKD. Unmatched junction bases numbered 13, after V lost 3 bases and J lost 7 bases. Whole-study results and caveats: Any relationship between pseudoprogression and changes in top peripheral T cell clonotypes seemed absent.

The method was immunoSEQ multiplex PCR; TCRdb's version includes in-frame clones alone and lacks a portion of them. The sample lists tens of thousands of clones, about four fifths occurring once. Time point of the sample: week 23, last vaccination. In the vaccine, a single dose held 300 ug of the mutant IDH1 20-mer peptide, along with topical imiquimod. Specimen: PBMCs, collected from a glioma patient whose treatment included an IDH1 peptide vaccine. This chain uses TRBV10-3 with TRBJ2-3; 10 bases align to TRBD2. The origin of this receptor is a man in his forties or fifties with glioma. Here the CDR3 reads CAISEPHLAGVGNTQYF. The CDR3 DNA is TGTGCCATCAGTGAACCCCATCTAGCGGGAGTAGGAAATACGCAGTATTTT.